The clone carrying this TCR beta chain was seen only once. Its antigen is unknown. These data belong to a study of shared clonotypes between healthy human individuals. The method was immunoSEQ multiplex PCR; TCRdb's version includes in-frame clones alone and lacks a portion of them. The data show 2 million to 2.5 million clones, with nearly 97% seen just once and roughly 0.13% held by the top ten. Study-level results: Only blood samples were collected, and tissue repertoires likely differ.

The J segment lost 6 bases and the V segment lost 4 bases, leaving 7 bases of the junction unmatched. Looked up from germline, CDR1 is SGHDT and CDR2 is YYEEEE. The CDR3 extends over 13 amino acids. Sequencing was carried out using naive CD4+ T cells sorted from blood. Specified subset: CD45RA+ positively selected. V is TRBV5-6 and J is TRBJ2-7; 7 positions match TRBD2. The receptor comes from a man aged 18 to 30 in good health. In DNA, the CDR3 is TGTGCCAGCAGCCTGGGAGGGCAGGGCGAGCAGTACTTC. Translation: CASSLGGQGEQYF.